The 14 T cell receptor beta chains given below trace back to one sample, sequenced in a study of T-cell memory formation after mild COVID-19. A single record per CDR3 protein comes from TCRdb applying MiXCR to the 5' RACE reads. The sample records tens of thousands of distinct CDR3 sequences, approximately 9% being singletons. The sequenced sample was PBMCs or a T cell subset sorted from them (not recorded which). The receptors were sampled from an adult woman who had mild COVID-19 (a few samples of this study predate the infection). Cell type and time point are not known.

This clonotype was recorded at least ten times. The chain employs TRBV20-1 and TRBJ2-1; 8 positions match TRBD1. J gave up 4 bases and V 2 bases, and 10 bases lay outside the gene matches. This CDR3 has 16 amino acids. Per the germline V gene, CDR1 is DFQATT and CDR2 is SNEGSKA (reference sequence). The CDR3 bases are TGCAGTGCTAGAAGCCCCAGGGGGCTGGGGTACAATGAGCAGTTCTTC. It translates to CSARSPRGLGYNEQFF.

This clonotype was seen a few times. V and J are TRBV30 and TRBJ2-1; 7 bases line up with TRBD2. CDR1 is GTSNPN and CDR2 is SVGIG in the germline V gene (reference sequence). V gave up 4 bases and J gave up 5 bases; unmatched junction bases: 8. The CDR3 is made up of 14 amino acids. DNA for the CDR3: TGTGCCTGGATTATGGCTAGCGGTGACAATGAGCAGTTCTTC. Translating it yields CAWIMASGDNEQFF.

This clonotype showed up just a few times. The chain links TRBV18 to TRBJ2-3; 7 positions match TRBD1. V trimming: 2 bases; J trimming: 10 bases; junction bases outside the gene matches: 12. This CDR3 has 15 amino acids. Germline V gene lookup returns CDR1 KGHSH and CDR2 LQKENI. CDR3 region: CASSPRQGMTLAQYF. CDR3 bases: TGTGCCAGCTCACCAAGACAGGGTATGACCTTGGCGCAGTATTTT.

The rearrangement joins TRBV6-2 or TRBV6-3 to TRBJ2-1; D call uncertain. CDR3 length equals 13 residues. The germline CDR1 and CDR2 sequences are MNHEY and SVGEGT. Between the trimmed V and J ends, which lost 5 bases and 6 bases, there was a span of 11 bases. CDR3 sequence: CASSNARANEQFF. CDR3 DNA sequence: TGTGCCAGCAGTAACGCCCGCGCCAATGAGCAGTTCTTC.

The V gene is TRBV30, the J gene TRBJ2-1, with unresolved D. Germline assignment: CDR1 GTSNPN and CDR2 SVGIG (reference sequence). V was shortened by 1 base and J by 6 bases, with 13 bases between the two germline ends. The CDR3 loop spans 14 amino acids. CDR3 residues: CAWSGKAQINEQFF. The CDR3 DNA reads TGTGCCTGGAGTGGTAAAGCGCAAATCAATGAGCAGTTCTTC.

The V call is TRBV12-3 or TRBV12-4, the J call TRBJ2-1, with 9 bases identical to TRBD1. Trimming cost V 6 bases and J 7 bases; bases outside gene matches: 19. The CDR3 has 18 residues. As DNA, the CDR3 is TGTGCCAGCAGCCCCGGAACCACGACAGGGGGTTACAGAAATGAGCAGTTCTTC. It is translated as CASSPGTTTGGYRNEQFF.

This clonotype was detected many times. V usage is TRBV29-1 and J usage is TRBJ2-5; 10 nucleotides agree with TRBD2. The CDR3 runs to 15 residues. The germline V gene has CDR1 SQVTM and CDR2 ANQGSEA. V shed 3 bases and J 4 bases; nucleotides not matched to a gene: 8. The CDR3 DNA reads TGCAGCGTTGACCCTAGCGGGGGCTTGGCAGAGACCCAGTACTTC. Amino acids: CSVDPSGGLAETQYF.

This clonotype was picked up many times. The CDR3 region is CASSPITSGTDNEQFF. CDR3 sequence (DNA): TGTGCCAGCAGCCCCATAACTAGCGGGACTGACAATGAGCAGTTCTTC. The rearrangement links TRBV7-3 to TRBJ2-1; 10 nucleotides line up with TRBD2. The ends lost 5 bases at V and 5 bases at J; junction bases unmatched: 9. In germline, CDR1 is SGHTA, CDR2 FQGTGA. The CDR3 length is 16 residues.

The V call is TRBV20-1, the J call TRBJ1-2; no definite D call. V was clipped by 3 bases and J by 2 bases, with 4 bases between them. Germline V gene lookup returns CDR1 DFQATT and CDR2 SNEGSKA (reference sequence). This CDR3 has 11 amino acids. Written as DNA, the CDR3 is TGCAGTGCTAGCGAGAACTATGGCTACACCTTC. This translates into CSASENYGYTF.

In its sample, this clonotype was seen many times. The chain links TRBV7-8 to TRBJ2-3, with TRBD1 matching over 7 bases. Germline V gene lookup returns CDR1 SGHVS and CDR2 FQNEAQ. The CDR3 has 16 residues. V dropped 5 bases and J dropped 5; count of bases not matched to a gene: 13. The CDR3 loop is CASSPRQGMIRDTQYF. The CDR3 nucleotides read TGTGCCAGCAGCCCGCGACAGGGAATGATCAGAGATACGCAGTATTTT.

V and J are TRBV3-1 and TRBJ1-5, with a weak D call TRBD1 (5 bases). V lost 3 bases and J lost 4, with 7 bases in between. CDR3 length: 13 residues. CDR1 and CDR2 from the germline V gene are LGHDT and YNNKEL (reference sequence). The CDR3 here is CASSQGGNQPQHF. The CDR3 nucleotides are TGTGCCAGCAGCCAGGGGGGAAATCAGCCCCAGCATTTT.

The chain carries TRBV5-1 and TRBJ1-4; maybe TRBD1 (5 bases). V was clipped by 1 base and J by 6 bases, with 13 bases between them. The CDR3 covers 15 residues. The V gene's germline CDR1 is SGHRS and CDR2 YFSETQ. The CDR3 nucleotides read TGCGCCAGCAGCTTGTCCCTCTCGGGGGATGAAAAACTGTTTTTT. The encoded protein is CASSLSLSGDEKLFF.

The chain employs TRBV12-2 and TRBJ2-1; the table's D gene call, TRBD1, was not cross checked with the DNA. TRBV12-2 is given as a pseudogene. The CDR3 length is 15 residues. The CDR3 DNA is TGTGCAAGTCGCTTGACAGCTTCTGCCTACAATGAGCAGTTCTTC. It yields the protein CASRLTASAYNEQFF.

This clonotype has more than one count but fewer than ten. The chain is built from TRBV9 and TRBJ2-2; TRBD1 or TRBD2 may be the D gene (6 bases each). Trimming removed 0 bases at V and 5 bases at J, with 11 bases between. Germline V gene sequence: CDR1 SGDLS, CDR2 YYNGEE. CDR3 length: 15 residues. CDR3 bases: TGTGCCAGCAGCGTAGATCAGGGGAGGACCGGGGAGCTGTTTTTT. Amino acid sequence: CASSVDQGRTGELFF.